This T cell receptor beta chain was captured by sequencing in a study of cytomegalovirus exposure and HLA in healthy donors. Germline trimming cut 3 bases from V and 6 bases from J; bases unmatched to any gene: 3. The CDR3 is 13 residues long. Germline V gene sequence: CDR1 SGHDT, CDR2 YYEEEE. Use of 60 Vbeta and 13 Jbeta primers characterized the PCR. The repertoire was sequenced with immunoSEQ multiplex PCR; TCRdb's copy has only in-frame clones and lacks some. Among around 150,000 clones listed, 55% to 80% were seen once. V and J are TRBV5-6 and TRBJ2-1, with TRBD1 matching 7 bases. The sequence was obtained from a human donor in good health. Sample: PBMCs. The CDR3 nucleotides read TGTGCCAGCAGCTCCGGGACAGTCAATGAGCAGTTCTTC. Its protein is CASSSGTVNEQFF.